One and the same sample provided the 11 T cell receptor beta chains below, sequenced in a study of blood T cells in healthy people across ages. Combining a sample-barcoded 5' primer with a J-beta primer mix, a second PCR ran for about 6 to 12 cycles. TCRdb called the 5' RACE reads again in MiXCR, with one record for every CDR3 protein. The sample yields 1.4 million to 1.5 million distinct CDR3 sequences, around 39% seen once. The sequenced sample consisted of blood. The receptors stem from a woman between 18 and 29 years old in good health.

The CDR3 sequence: CSVEGVSEQTFRDTEAFF. The CDR3 DNA is TGCAGCGTTGAAGGGGTCAGCGAACAGACTTTTAGGGACACTGAAGCTTTCTTT. The chain joins TRBV29-1 to TRBJ1-1; no definite D call. CDR1 and CDR2 from the germline V gene are SQVTM and ANQGSEA. CDR3 size: 18 residues. Trimming shortened V by 1 base and J by 3 bases, and 24 bases separated the two germline ends.

The table lists this clonotype with a few counts. The CDR3 bases are TGTGCCAGCAGTCAGACAGTAATCTACGAGCAGTACTTC. Translating it yields CASSQTVIYEQYF. V gene TRBV27 combines with J gene TRBJ2-7; perhaps TRBD1 as D (5 bases). The V end was cut by 5 bases, the J end by 3 bases, with 11 bases between. CDR3 length equals 13 residues. Germline V gene sequence: CDR1 MNHEY, CDR2 SMNVEV (reference sequence).

In this sample, this clonotype turned up once. This rearrangement joins TRBV10-3 to TRBJ2-7; 9 bases align to TRBD1. The CDR3 runs 14 residues. Trimming removed 10 bases from V and 2 bases from J; junction bases left unmatched: 9. From germline, CDR1 is ENHRY and CDR2 SYGVKD. CDR3 loop: CATAPGQGAYEQYF. The CDR3 nucleotides are TGTGCCACAGCGCCGGGACAGGGCGCCTACGAGCAGTACTTC.

This rearrangement joins TRBV20-1 to TRBJ2-6; unclear D gene. CDR1 and CDR2 from the germline V gene are DFQATT and SNEGSKA (reference sequence). This CDR3 is 9 amino acids long. V was clipped by 6 bases and J by 8 bases, with 2 bases between them. CDR3 in amino acids: CSASNVLTF. CDR3 DNA sequence: TGCAGTGCCTCCAACGTCCTGACTTTC.

This clonotype was picked up many times. A much larger clone lies one base from this, so it may be a read error. This sequence joins TRBV3-1 and TRBJ2-7; 8 bases agree with TRBD2. V was pared by 1 base and J by 4 bases, with 6 bases of the junction left unmatched. The CDR3 extends over 15 amino acids. The germline V gene has CDR1 LGHDT and CDR2 YNNKEL (reference sequence). CDR3 in DNA: TGTGCCAGCAGCCAAGGGCGAGCGGGAGCGTACGAGCAGTACTTC. Translation gives CASSQGRAGAYEQYF.

A few counts support this clonotype. The chain carries TRBV10-3 and TRBJ2-7; D gene uncertain. V was shortened by 0 bases and J by 4 bases, with 10 bases between the two germline ends. This CDR3 contains 14 residues. Germline lookup yields CDR1 ENHRY and CDR2 SYGVKD. For the CDR3, the DNA is TGTGCCATCAGTGAGTCTCAGGAACAGTACGAGCAGTACTTC. Its protein is CAISESQEQYEQYF.

This clonotype was recorded a few times. V gene TRBV5-1 combines with J gene TRBJ1-2; 10 positions agree with TRBD1. This CDR3 is built from 14 residues. J lost 7 bases, V lost 4 bases, and 7 bases had no gene match. CDR1 is SGHRS, CDR2 YFSETQ, per germline. The CDR3 reads CASSPVRDRGGYTF. CDR3 nucleotides: TGCGCCAGCAGCCCCGTCCGGGACAGGGGTGGCTACACCTTC.

This clonotype was observed a handful of times. The chain uses TRBV6-6 and TRBJ1-3; D is uncertain. CDR1 is MNHNY, CDR2 SVGAGI, per germline (reference sequence). Trimming pared 6 bases from V and 2 bases from J, leaving 8 bases between. There are 13 residues in the CDR3. CDR3 nucleotide sequence: TGTGCCAGCAGGGCGAACACTGGAAACACCATATATTTT. Translating it yields CASRANTGNTIYF.

CDR3 sequence: CASSYHQGNQPQHF. As DNA, the CDR3 is TGTGCCAGCAGTTACCATCAGGGGAATCAGCCCCAGCATTTT. The rearrangement links TRBV6-5 to TRBJ1-5, with D tentatively TRBD1 (6 bases). The V gene's germline CDR1 is MNHEY and CDR2 SVGAGI. This CDR3 is 14 amino acids long. The V gene lost 2 bases and the J gene lost 4 bases, with 9 bases spanning the gap.

This chain connects TRBV6-5 to TRBJ2-7; the D gene is possibly TRBD2 (6 bases). The CDR3 spans 14 residues. The germline gives CDR1 MNHEY, CDR2 SVGAGI. V dropped 2 bases and J dropped 5 bases, with 13 bases sitting between them. The CDR3 DNA follows: TGTGCCAGCAGTTACCTCGCGGGGTACGACGAGCAGTACTTC. Its protein is CASSYLAGYDEQYF.

The chain combines TRBV7-2 with TRBJ2-4; D possibly matches TRBD1 or TRBD2 (6 bases each). CDR1 is SGHTA and CDR2 is FQGNSA in the germline V gene. The CDR3 is 15 amino acids. Trimming shortened V by 4 bases and J by 6 bases, and 16 bases separated the two germline ends. The CDR3 reads CASSSAGGGINIQYF. The CDR3 DNA follows: TGTGCCAGCAGCTCAGCTGGGGGCGGGATAAACATTCAGTACTTC.